The 30 T cell receptor beta chains listed next were all sequenced from one sample in a study of cytomegalovirus exposure and HLA in healthy donors. The PCR made use of 60 Vbeta and 13 Jbeta primers. Only in-frame clones appear in the TCRdb table, and some are missing; sequencing was by immunoSEQ multiplex PCR. The top ten clones hold less than 5% of a sample with fewer than 200,000 clones, roughly 74% of them seen once. Material for sequencing was PBMCs. Every receptor here comes from a male donor in good health and CMV-seronegative.

The chain couples TRBV7-9 to TRBJ2-7, with a tentative D call TRBD1 (7 bases). V lost 5 bases and J lost 5, with 19 bases in between. The germline CDR1 and CDR2 sequences are SEHNR and FQNEAQ (reference sequence). The length of the CDR3 is 15 residues. The CDR3 here is CASSASPGGNHEQYF. The CDR3 region has the DNA TGTGCCAGCAGCGCCAGCCCAGGGGGGAACCACGAGCAGTACTTC.

The genes are TRBV5-1 and TRBJ2-3; D perhaps matches TRBD1 (6 bases). The CDR3 sequence is 13 residues long. With 5 bases removed from V and 4 bases from J, the gap between germline ends came to 11 bases. The germline gives CDR1 SGHRS, CDR2 YFSETQ. The CDR3 bases are TGCGCCAGCAGTATAACAGGGTCAGATACGCAGTATTTT. As protein: CASSITGSDTQYF.

The J gene is TRBJ1-3, the V gene TRBV28; no reliable D call. Trimming cost V 3 bases and J 4 bases, with 10 bases left between them. Per the germline V gene, CDR1 is MDHEN and CDR2 is SYDVKM. CDR3 length equals 14 residues. Here the CDR3 DNA reads TGTGCCAGCAGTTTGGAGGTTTCGGGAAACACCATATATTTT. Translation gives CASSLEVSGNTIYF. The variable domain in full, completed from reference TRBV28 and TRBJ1-3, reads DVKVTQSSRYLVKRTGEKVFLECVQDMDHENMFWYRQDPGLGLRLIYFSYDVKMKEKGDIPEGYSVSREKKERFSLILESASTNQTSMYLCASSLEVSGNTIYFGEGSWLTVV.

The chain recombines TRBV19 with TRBJ1-5, with 8 bases identical to TRBD1. CDR3 length: 16 residues. Germline loops: CDR1 LNHDA, CDR2 SQIVND (reference sequence). V shed 6 bases, J shed 0 bases, and the junction held 7 bases outside the gene matches. The CDR3 loop is CASRQGGTYSNQPQHF. CDR3 sequence (DNA): TGTGCCAGTAGACAGGGGGGGACCTATAGCAATCAGCCCCAGCATTTT.

The chain combines TRBV28 with TRBJ1-1; 7 bases line up with TRBD1. Trimming at V came to 8 bases and at J to 0 bases, leaving 9 bases not matched to a gene. Germline CDR1 and CDR2: MDHEN and SYDVKM. This CDR3 is 15 amino acids long. The CDR3 DNA is TGTGCCAGCGGACAGGAACATGGGATGAACACTGAAGCTTTCTTT. Protein product: CASGQEHGMNTEAFF.

The gene calls are TRBV9 and TRBJ2-5; 12 bases agree with TRBD2. There are 15 residues in the CDR3. CDR1 SGDLS and CDR2 YYNGEE come from the germline V gene. Unmatched junction bases numbered 6, after V lost 4 bases and J lost 5 bases. The chain's CDR3 is CASSRTSGKGETQYF. In DNA, the CDR3 is TGTGCCAGCAGCCGGACTAGCGGGAAGGGGGAGACCCAGTACTTC.

The genes are TRBV6-1 and TRBJ1-2; TRBD1 matches 9 bases. Germline V lookup: CDR1 MNHNS, CDR2 SASEGT. The CDR3 extends over 14 amino acids. The V segment lost 4 bases and the J segment 4 bases; nucleotides outside the gene matches: 4. The CDR3 nucleotides read TGTGCCAGCAGTGTGGACAGGGGACCCTATGGCTACACCTTC. Protein product: CASSVDRGPYGYTF.

The chain couples TRBV18 to TRBJ2-7, with TRBD1 matching over 11 bases. This CDR3 has 15 residues. V lost 6 bases to trimming and J lost 0 bases; unmatched junction nucleotides: 4. Germline values: CDR1 KGHSH, CDR2 LQKENI. CDR3 sequence: CASSPGTGGSYEQYF. DNA of the CDR3: TGTGCCAGCTCTCCCGGGACAGGGGGCTCCTACGAGCAGTACTTC.

The genes are TRBV5-5 and TRBJ2-5, with 7 bases that match TRBD1. This CDR3 contains 14 residues. With V trimmed by 1 base and J by 4 bases, 4 bases remained unmatched. CDR1 and CDR2 from the germline V gene are SGHKS and YYEKEE (reference sequence). The CDR3 sequence: CASSLTGVIETQYF. In DNA, the CDR3 is TGTGCCAGCAGCTTGACAGGGGTGATAGAGACCCAGTACTTC.

This sequence joins TRBV6-5 and TRBJ1-2, with a weak D call TRBD1 (6 bases). The CDR3 spans 15 residues. Germline CDR1 is MNHEY and CDR2 is SVGAGI. With 5 bases removed from V and 3 bases from J, the gap between germline ends came to 16 bases. The chain's CDR3 is CASSIFRDTDYGYTF. The DNA of the CDR3 is TGTGCCAGCAGTATTTTCCGGGACACGGACTATGGCTACACCTTC.

V gene TRBV11-2 combines with J gene TRBJ1-2; possible D gene TRBD1, 6 bases. CDR3 length: 15 amino acids. With 1 base removed from V and 4 bases from J, the gap between germline ends came to 13 bases. From germline, CDR1 is SGHAT and CDR2 FQNNGV. The CDR3: CASSLGGGLVYGYTF. Here the CDR3 DNA reads TGTGCCAGCAGCTTAGGTGGGGGCCTAGTCTATGGCTACACCTTC.

This clone showed up just once. This sequence joins TRBV4-2 and TRBJ2-2; tentative D call: TRBD1 (5 bases). The CDR3 runs to 15 residues. CDR1 is LGHNA and CDR2 is YNFKEQ in the germline V gene. V was clipped by 2 bases and J by 4 bases, with 11 bases between them. As DNA, the CDR3 is TGTGCCAGCAGCCAACAGGGTTCTGGCACCGGGGAGCTGTTTTTT. Its translation: CASSQQGSGTGELFF.

The sample holds one count of this clone. CDR3 nucleotide sequence: TGTGCCACCCAAGTAGCGGGAATCTCTAGAAATGAGCAGTTCTTC. Amino acid sequence: CATQVAGISRNEQFF. The chain joins TRBV6-6 to TRBJ2-1; 8 bases agree with TRBD2. This CDR3 region has 15 residues. The germline V gene has CDR1 MNHNY and CDR2 SVGAGI (reference sequence). Trimming removed 10 bases from V and 7 bases from J; junction bases left unmatched: 15.

V usage is TRBV9 and J usage is TRBJ1-1, with 11 bases that match TRBD1. This CDR3 spans 16 amino acids. Germline trimming cut 2 bases from V and 6 bases from J; bases unmatched to any gene: 9. The germline V gene encodes CDR1 SGDLS and CDR2 YYNGEE. The CDR3 sequence: CASSVVWTGGEAEAFF. The DNA of the CDR3 is TGTGCCAGCAGCGTTGTTTGGACAGGGGGCGAAGCTGAAGCTTTCTTT. The full variable domain, completed using reference TRBV9 and TRBJ1-1, is DSGVTQTPKHLITATGQRVTLRCSPRSGDLSVYWYQQSLDQGLQFLIQYYNGEERAKGNILERFSAQQFPDLHSELNLSSLELGDSALYFCASSVVWTGGEAEAFFGQGTRLTVV.

The chain recombines TRBV15 with TRBJ2-3; 11 nucleotides match TRBD1. V gave up 9 bases and J gave up 4 bases; unmatched junction bases: 9. CDR3 length equals 15 residues. Germline-derived CDR1 and CDR2 are LNHNV and YYDKDF (reference sequence). The CDR3 region has the DNA TGTGCCACAACTCAAGGGGGACAGGGGGCAGATACGCAGTATTTT. Translated: CATTQGGQGADTQYF.

This clone was observed once. V gene TRBV2 combines with J gene TRBJ2-1; 9 nucleotides match TRBD1. This CDR3 region has 15 residues. Germline CDR1 is SNHLY and CDR2 is FYNNEI. Unmatched junction bases numbered 6, after V lost 6 bases and J lost 3 bases. The CDR3 loop reads CASRKQGASYNEQFF. The CDR3 bases are TGTGCCAGCAGGAAACAGGGGGCGAGCTACAATGAGCAGTTCTTC.

The chain combines TRBV18 with TRBJ2-5; a possible D gene is TRBD1 (5 bases). Germline V gene lookup returns CDR1 KGHSH and CDR2 LQKENI. The CDR3 extends over 13 amino acids. V lost 2 bases and J 3 bases, leaving 7 bases between the germline ends. The CDR3: CASSPGAEETQYF. As DNA, the CDR3 is TGTGCCAGCTCACCAGGGGCAGAAGAGACCCAGTACTTC.

The V and J genes are TRBV5-1 and TRBJ2-7, with D possibly matching TRBD2 (7 bases). Looked up from germline, CDR1 is SGHRS and CDR2 is YFSETQ. V was pared by 0 bases and J by 3 bases, with 13 bases between. The CDR3 runs to 15 residues. This CDR3 is CASSLEAGTYYEQYF. In nucleotides, the CDR3 is TGCGCCAGCAGCTTGGAAGCGGGGACATACTACGAGCAGTACTTC.

V usage is TRBV7-8 and J usage is TRBJ2-7, with TRBD2 identical over 13 bases. Germline V CDR1 and CDR2: SGHVS, FQNEAQ. Trimming at V came to 3 bases and at J to 5 bases, leaving 4 bases not matched to a gene. There are 15 residues in the CDR3. The CDR3 region has the DNA TGTGCCAGCAGCTTGACTAGCGGGAGGACAAACGAGCAGTACTTC. Protein: CASSLTSGRTNEQYF.

This chain uses TRBV30 with TRBJ1-6, with D possibly TRBD1 on 6 matching bases. The V gene lost 3 bases and the J gene lost 5 bases, with 8 bases spanning the gap. Germline V gives CDR1 GTSNPN, CDR2 SVGIG (reference sequence). This CDR3 spans 13 amino acids. CDR3 nucleotides: TGTGCCTGGAGCGGACAGAATAATTCACCCCTCCACTTT. It codes for CAWSGQNNSPLHF.

This chain connects TRBV29-1 to TRBJ2-7; D might be TRBD1 (6 bases). The germline CDR1 and CDR2 sequences are SQVTM and ANQGSEA. This CDR3 is 15 amino acids long. Trimming shortened V by 0 bases and J by 3 bases, and 15 bases separated the two germline ends. CDR3 sequence reads: CSVEDSQGGHYEQYF. CDR3 DNA sequence: TGCAGCGTTGAAGATTCACAGGGCGGTCACTACGAGCAGTACTTC.

This clone showed up just a few times. The rearrangement joins TRBV10-3 to TRBJ2-7; 12 positions match TRBD1. Germline V lookup: CDR1 ENHRY, CDR2 SYGVKD. Germline trimming cut 0 bases from V and 3 bases from J; bases unmatched to any gene: 12. The CDR3 totals 19 residues. In nucleotides, the CDR3 is TGTGCCATCAGTGAGTCGAAAGTTAAGGGACAGGGGGCTTTCTACGAGCAGTACTTC. Amino acid sequence: CAISESKVKGQGAFYEQYF.

The chain has TRBV18 and TRBJ1-5; perhaps TRBD1 as D (5 bases). The CDR3 has 14 residues. Trimming removed 0 bases from V and 9 bases from J, with 12 bases in between. CDR1 and CDR2 from the germline V gene are KGHSH and LQKENI. CDR3 in DNA: TGTGCCAGCTCACCACCCGGACAACCCTCGCCCCAGCATTTT. This encodes CASSPPGQPSPQHF. Based on the CDR3 plus reference TRBV18 and TRBJ1-5, the full variable domain is NAGVMQNPRHLVRRRGQEARLRCSPMKGHSHVYWYRQLPEEGLKFMVYLQKENIIDESGMPKERFSAEFPKEGPSILRIQQVVRGDSAAYFCASSPPGQPSPQHFGDGTRLSIL.

This chain links TRBV7-2 with TRBJ1-2, with a possible D match to TRBD1 (6 bases). Germline-derived CDR1 and CDR2 are SGHTA and FQGNSA. The CDR3 is 14 amino acids. Trimming removed 5 bases from V and 5 bases from J, with 15 bases in between. The CDR3 nucleotides read TGTGCCAGCAGCCCCGCACAGGGACGGTATGGCTACACCTTC. Its protein is CASSPAQGRYGYTF.

The sample holds a few counts of this clone. The rearrangement joins TRBV7-9 to TRBJ2-7, with unresolved D. CDR3 length: 15 residues. The germline V gene has CDR1 SEHNR and CDR2 FQNEAQ (reference sequence). V was cut by 1 base and J by 2 bases, with 12 bases left in between. In DNA, the CDR3 is TGTGCCAGCAGCTTAGGTTCTAAGCAAACCTACGAGCAGTACTTC. It specifies CASSLGSKQTYEQYF.

This clone was seen just once. This chain uses TRBV28 with TRBJ2-7, with a weak D call TRBD2 (6 bases). This CDR3 comprises 16 residues. CDR1 MDHEN and CDR2 SYDVKM come from the germline V gene. Trimming removed 1 base at V and 2 bases at J, with 15 bases between. The CDR3 sequence: CASSLYKDYEAYEQYF. As DNA, the CDR3 is TGTGCCAGCAGTTTATATAAGGACTATGAGGCCTACGAGCAGTACTTC.

The chain joins TRBV28 to TRBJ2-2; no firm D call. Trimming cost V 8 bases and J 3 bases, with 7 bases left between them. Germline-derived CDR1 and CDR2 are MDHEN and SYDVKM. The CDR3 contains 12 residues. CDR3 loop: CASRGDTGELFF. The DNA for the CDR3 is TGTGCCAGCCGCGGCGACACCGGGGAGCTGTTTTTT.

In this sample, this clone turned up a few times. CDR3 in amino acids: CASSEARRGSYEQYF. The DNA for the CDR3 is TGTGCCAGCAGTGAAGCGCGAAGGGGGTCGTACGAGCAGTACTTC. The chain is built from TRBV6-1 and TRBJ2-7, with D possibly being TRBD1 (6 bases). V lost 0 bases to trimming and J lost 4 bases, with 13 bases between them. Germline loops: CDR1 MNHNS, CDR2 SASEGT. This CDR3 contains 15 residues.

This clone appeared a single time. CDR3 protein: CASSFRTGEKAGENYEQYF. The CDR3 nucleotides read TGTGCCAGCAGTTTTAGGACAGGGGAAAAGGCGGGAGAGAACTACGAGCAGTACTTC. The V gene is TRBV28, the J gene TRBJ2-7, with TRBD1 matching over 9 bases. With 3 bases clipped from V and 3 bases from J, the junction kept 18 bases outside the gene matches. The CDR3 sequence is 19 residues long. Germline lookup yields CDR1 MDHEN and CDR2 SYDVKM.

This chain links TRBV28 with TRBJ2-6; D possibly corresponds to TRBD2 (6 bases). Trimming stripped 8 bases from V and 3 bases from J, with 14 bases between. The CDR3 contains 15 residues. Germline V gene data show CDR1 as MDHEN and CDR2 as SYDVKM. CDR3: CASCRGAGGANVLTF. DNA for the CDR3: TGTGCCAGCTGCCGCGGGGCTGGTGGGGCCAACGTCCTGACTTTC.